This T cell receptor beta chain was identified during a study of Ad26.COV2.S vaccination and SARS-CoV-2 variants. General study points: Breadth of non-spike TCRs did not differ between vaccinees and placebo recipients.

The ends were cut back, 7 bases at V and 6 bases at J, with 16 bases in the middle. Germline lookup yields CDR1 WSHSY and CDR2 SAAADI. CDR3 size: 14 residues. Specified treatment: 15 to 20 received Ad26.COV2.S at low or high dose, single or two shots; several received placebo; per-sample allocation not given. Collection of the samples took place on day 63 after the first injection of vaccine or placebo. TCRdb's copy holds only in-frame clones and misses some; the assay was immunoSEQ multiplex PCR. Of hundreds of thousands of clones in the sample, 89% were seen once. In regard to this clone: Its specificity is unknown.

This specimen consisted of peripheral blood, obtained in a trial of Ad26.COV2.S vaccine versus placebo. The V and J genes are TRBV10-2 and TRBJ2-1; D is perhaps TRBD2 (6 bases). The sequence came from a person aged 18-65 years who received the Ad26.COV2.S COVID-19 vaccine or a placebo. CDR3 amino acids: CASNPGLNSNEQFF. The CDR3, as DNA: TGCGCCAGCAATCCGGGACTGAACTCCAATGAGCAGTTCTTC.